This TCR beta chain was identified during a study of shared clonotypes between healthy human individuals. General study results and limits: The study found lower generation probabilities in non-shared clonotypes than in those shared by all four donors.

Remarks on this clone: Its antigen is not known.

Data came from immunoSEQ multiplex PCR; TCRdb stores just in-frame clones and leaves some out. The data hold 2 million to 2.5 million clones, with about 90% observed a single time. This sequence originates from a young man in good health. Some clones in this sample may be carry-over from other donors' samples. The specimen sequenced was naive CD4+ T cells from PBMCs. Stated subset: CD45RA+ positively selected.

The CDR3 sequence is CASSPGTGTYEQYF. The CDR3 nucleotides read TGTGCCAGCAGCCCGGGGACAGGCACCTACGAGCAGTACTTC. This chain links TRBV7-2 with TRBJ2-5; TRBD1 aligns across 8 bases. The DNA end favors TRBJ2-7, so the J call may be wrong. Germline values: CDR1 SGHTA, CDR2 FQGNSA. This CDR3 has 14 residues.